The sequence of this TCR beta chain was determined in a study of spatial heterogeneity in lung cancer. Stated time point: sample taken at primary tumor resection. Samples were obtained from roughly 65 donors, all untreated early-stage non-small cell lung cancer patients. TCRdb re-called the 5' RACE reads with MiXCR, one entry per CDR3 protein. The repertoire includes about 78,000 distinct CDR3 sequences, 8% of them detected once, and 6% to 7% sits in the top ten. The CDR3 runs to 19 residues. Losses at the gene ends were 3 bases for V and 2 bases for J; bases not matched to a gene: 12. The germline gives CDR1 SEHNR, CDR2 FQNEAQ (reference sequence).

Here the sequenced sample was PBMCs, taken at surgery. The gene calls are TRBV7-9 and TRBJ2-5; 13 positions agree with TRBD2. The clonotype was recovered from a male donor with early-stage non-small cell lung cancer. The CDR3 coding sequence is TGTGCCAGCAGCTTGTACACCGGACTAGCGGGAGTTTGGCAAGAGACCCAGTACTTC. Residues: CASSLYTGLAGVWQETQYF.